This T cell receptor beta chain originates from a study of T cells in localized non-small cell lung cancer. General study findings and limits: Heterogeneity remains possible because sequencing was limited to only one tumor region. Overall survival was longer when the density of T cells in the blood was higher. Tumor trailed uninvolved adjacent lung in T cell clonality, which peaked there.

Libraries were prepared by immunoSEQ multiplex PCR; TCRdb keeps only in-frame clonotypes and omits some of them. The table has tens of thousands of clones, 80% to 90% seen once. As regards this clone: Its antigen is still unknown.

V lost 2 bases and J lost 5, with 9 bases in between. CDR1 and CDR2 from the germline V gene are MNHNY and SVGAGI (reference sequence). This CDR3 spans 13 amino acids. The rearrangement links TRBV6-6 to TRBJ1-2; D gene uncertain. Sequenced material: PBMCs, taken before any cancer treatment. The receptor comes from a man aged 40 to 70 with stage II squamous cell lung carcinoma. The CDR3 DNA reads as TGTGCCAGCAGTTACGAACAAGTGTATGGCTACACCTTC. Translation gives CASSYEQVYGYTF.